This T cell receptor beta chain was obtained from a study of early T cells in non-severe SARS-CoV-2 infection (dated by TCRdb to the early 2020s). At the level of the whole study: Bulk RNA from unsorted whole blood was used for TCR sequencing, so alpha and beta chains could not be paired. Points the paper makes about the study in general: Matching against VDJdb was skewed toward anti-spike CD8 responses, likely underestimated virus-specific expansions, and missed private and CD4 specificities.

This clonotype has ten or more counts. No cognate antigen has been identified for it. Nothing much larger sits one base from this clone, and base qualities are not available. Libraries were constructed by 5' RACE. The sequencer was a NextSeq 500. To correct for sequencing error and PCR bias, the TCR library protocol tagged individual cDNA molecules with unique molecular identifiers. TCR alpha and beta chains were both sequenced, and the abundances of alpha and beta sequences in each sample were closely correlated with each other. The paper's processing steps were these. Decombinator V4 was used to annotate TCR sequences for V gene, J gene and CDR3. Expanded TCRs were defined as changing significantly between any two time points under a Poisson model with p below 0.0001. TCR abundances were normalised to the total number of TCRs sequenced per sample and expressed as counts per million. TRAV1-2 paired with TRAJ12, TRAJ20 or TRAJ33 defined MAIT TCRs, while TRAV10 paired with TRAJ18 defined iNKT TCRs. VDJdb, accessed 1 November 2021, was searched for CMV, EBV and SARS-CoV-2 annotated TCRs, excluding TCRs annotated for multiple antigens. Through fastp at Q25 and MiXCR, TCRdb rebuilt clones from the public reads, retaining in-frame beta chains. CDR3 protein duplicates are merged, each entry listing the most common genes and DNA. The authors' filters were not applied to this entry. The sample profile shows 70,000 or so distinct CDR3 sequences; roughly an eighth of them were found once. Around 1.3% of the sample is in the top ten clones.

The study was a case-control design nested within a healthcare worker cohort in London, UK, with weekly nasopharyngeal swab PCR tests and blood sampling. Healthcare workers were recruited between 23 and 31 March 2020, during the week of the UK lockdown, and were followed weekly for up to 16 weeks. From the cysteine up to the phenylalanine, the CDR3 has a length of 18 residues. Here the CDR3 DNA is all that survives: 54 bases in frame from base 1. CDR1 and CDR2 were assigned from the germline V gene as MNHEY and SVGAGI. V is clipped by 4 bases and J by 1 base, and the sequence between their germline boundaries is 23 bases long.

Sequencing input: whole blood. The chain uses TRBV6-5 and TRBJ2-7; no confident D gene assignment can be made. This TCR was recovered from an adult who was a healthcare worker with PCR-confirmed SARS-CoV-2 infection or an uninfected control (not recorded which). The DNA sequence follows: TGTGCCAGCAGTTCCCTTTTTCAAAGGCGACAACGTTCCTACGAGCAGTACTTC. Its protein reads: CASSSLFQRRQRSYEQYF.